This T cell receptor beta chain was sequenced for a study of CD8+ T cells in alopecia areata. Study-wide context: By percentage of affected scalp area, the severity of treated patients was scored.

Reverse transcription of extracted RNA yielded cDNA, which provided the sequencing template. This table comes from immunoSEQ multiplex PCR, and its TCRdb copy is limited to in-frame clones, with some not included. Here the sample spans 150,000 or so clones, 70% to 90% being singletons. The CDR3 is 14 amino acids. The germline V gene has CDR1 LGHNA and CDR2 YNFKEQ. The V and J ends lost 1 base and 9 bases, in that order; junction bases with no gene match: 1. The treatment was: oral pan-JAK inhibitor, 5-10 mg twice daily. This TCR was sampled from a human donor with alopecia areata. The chain recombines TRBV4-2 with TRBJ2-1; 12 nucleotides line up with TRBD2. The input for sequencing was CD8+ T cells sorted from blood, taken at week 4, from a patient treated with tofacitinib. CDR3 sequence reads: CASSQGLAGAEQFF. For the CDR3, the DNA is TGTGCCAGCAGCCAAGGACTAGCGGGAGCTGAGCAGTTCTTC.